The sequence of this TCR beta chain was determined in a study of blood T cell repertoires in COVID-19. The CDR3 covers 15 residues. Germline CDR1 and CDR2: LNHDA and SQIVND (reference sequence). Generated by immunoSEQ multiplex PCR, the TCRdb table keeps only in-frame clones and is missing some. The sample holds over 250,000 clones, 86% seen once. The chain has TRBV19 and TRBJ2-7; a weak D match, TRBD1 (6 bases). The sequenced sample was peripheral blood. The source of this sequence is a woman aged 70-85 years with COVID-19, enrolled during active disease. The CDR3: CARDRRKAKDYEQYF. DNA for the CDR3: TGTGCTAGAGACAGGCGAAAGGCGAAAGACTACGAGCAGTACTTC.